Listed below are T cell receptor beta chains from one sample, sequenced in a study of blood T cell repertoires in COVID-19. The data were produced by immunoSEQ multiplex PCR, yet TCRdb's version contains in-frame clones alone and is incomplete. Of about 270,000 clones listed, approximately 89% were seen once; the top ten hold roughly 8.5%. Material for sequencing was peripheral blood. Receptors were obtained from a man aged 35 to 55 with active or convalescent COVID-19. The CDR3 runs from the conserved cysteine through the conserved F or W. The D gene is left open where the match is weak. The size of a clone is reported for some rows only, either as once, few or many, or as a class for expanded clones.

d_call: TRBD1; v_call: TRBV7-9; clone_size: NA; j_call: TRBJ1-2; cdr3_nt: TGTGCCAGCAGCGAACGACCGGGACAGGGAGGCGAATACAACTATGGCTACACCTTC; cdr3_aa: CASSERPGQGGEYNYGYTF
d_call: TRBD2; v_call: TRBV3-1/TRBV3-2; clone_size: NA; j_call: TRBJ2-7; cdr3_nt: TGTGCCAGCAACACCGGGACTAGCGGCTCCTACGAGCAGTACTTC; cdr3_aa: CASNTGTSGSYEQYF
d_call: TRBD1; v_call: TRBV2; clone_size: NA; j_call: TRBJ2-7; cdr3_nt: TGTGCCAGCAGAGACAGGGTAAGCTCCTACGAGCAGTACTTC; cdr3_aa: CASRDRVSSYEQYF
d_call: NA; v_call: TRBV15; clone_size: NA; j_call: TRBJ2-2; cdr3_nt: TGTGCCACCAGCAGCATAACAGGGAACACCGGGGAGCTGTTTTTT; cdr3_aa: CATSSITGNTGELFF
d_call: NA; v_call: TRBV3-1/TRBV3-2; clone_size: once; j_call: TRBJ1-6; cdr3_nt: TGTGCCAGCAGCCCTCTTTCGAATTCACCCCTCCACTTT; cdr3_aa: CASSPLSNSPLHF
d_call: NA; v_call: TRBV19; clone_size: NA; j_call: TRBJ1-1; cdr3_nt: TGTGCCAGTAGTTCCTCCCAGGGGCTCACTGAAGCTTTCTTT; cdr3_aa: CASSSSQGLTEAFF
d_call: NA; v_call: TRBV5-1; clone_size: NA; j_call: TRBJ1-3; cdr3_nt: TGCGCCAGCAGCTTGGGGGACAATGGAAACACCATATATTTT; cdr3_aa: CASSLGDNGNTIYF
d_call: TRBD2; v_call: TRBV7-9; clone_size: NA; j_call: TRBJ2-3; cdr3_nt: TGTGCCAGCAGCTTAGAAGTAGCGGGAGGCACGCAGTATTTT; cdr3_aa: CASSLEVAGGTQYF
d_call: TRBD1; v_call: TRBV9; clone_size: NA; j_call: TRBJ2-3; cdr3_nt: TGTGCCAGCAGCGTAGCTAAATCGGGCGGGCAGGGGGCGCAGTATTTT; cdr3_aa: CASSVAKSGGQGAQYF
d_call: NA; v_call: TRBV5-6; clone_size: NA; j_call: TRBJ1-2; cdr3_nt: TGTGCCAGCAGCTTGACAGAGACGCCCTCGTATGGCTACACCTTC; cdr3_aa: CASSLTETPSYGYTF
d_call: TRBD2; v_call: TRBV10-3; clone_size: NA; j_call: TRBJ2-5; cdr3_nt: TGTGCCATCAGTGAGAAGCTAGCGGAAGAGACCCAGTACTTC; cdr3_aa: CAISEKLAEETQYF
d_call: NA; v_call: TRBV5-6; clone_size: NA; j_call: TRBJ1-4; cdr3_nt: TGTGCCAGCAGCCGGGGTGGTCCAGCTACTAATGAAAAACTGTTTTTT; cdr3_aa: CASSRGGPATNEKLFF
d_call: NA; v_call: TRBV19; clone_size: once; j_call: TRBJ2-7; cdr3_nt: TGTGCCAGTAGTGCCATGGGAGTTCCCGAGCAGTACTTC; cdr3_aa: CASSAMGVPEQYF
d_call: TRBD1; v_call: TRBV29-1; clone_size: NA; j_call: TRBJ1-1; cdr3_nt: TGCAGCGTTGGCCGCCGGGGACAGGGGAACACTGAAGCTTTCTTT; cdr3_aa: CSVGRRGQGNTEAFF
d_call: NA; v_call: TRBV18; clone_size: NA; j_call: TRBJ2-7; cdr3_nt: TGTGCCAGCTCAGGCAGGGGAAGCTACGAGCAGTACTTC; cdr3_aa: CASSGRGSYEQYF
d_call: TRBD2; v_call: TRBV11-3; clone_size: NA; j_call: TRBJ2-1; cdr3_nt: TGTGCCAGCAGCCTCACTAGCGGGAGTAAGAATGAGCAGTTCTTC; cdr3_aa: CASSLTSGSKNEQFF
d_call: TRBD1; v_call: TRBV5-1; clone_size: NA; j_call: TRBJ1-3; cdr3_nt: TGCGCCAGCAGCTTGGCCGACAGGGCTGGAAACACCATATATTTT; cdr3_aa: CASSLADRAGNTIYF